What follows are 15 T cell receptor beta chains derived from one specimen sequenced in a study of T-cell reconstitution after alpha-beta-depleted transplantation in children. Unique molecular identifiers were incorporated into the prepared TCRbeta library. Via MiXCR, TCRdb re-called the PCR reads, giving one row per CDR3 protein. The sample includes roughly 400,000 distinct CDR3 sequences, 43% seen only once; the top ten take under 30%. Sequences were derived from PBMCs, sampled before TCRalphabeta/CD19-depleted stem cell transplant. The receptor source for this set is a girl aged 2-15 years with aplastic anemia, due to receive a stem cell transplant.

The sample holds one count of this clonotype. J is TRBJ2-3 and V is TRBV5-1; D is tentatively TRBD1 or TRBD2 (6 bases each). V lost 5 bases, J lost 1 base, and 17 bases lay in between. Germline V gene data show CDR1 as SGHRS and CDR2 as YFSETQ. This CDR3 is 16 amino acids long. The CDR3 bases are TGCGCCAGCAGGGGGACGGGGGCAGATCGCACAGATACGCAGTATTTT. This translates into CASRGTGADRTDTQYF.

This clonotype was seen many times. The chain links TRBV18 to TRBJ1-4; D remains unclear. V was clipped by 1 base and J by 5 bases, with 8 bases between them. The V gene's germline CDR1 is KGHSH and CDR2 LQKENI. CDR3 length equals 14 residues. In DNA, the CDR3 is TGTGCCAGCTCACCACAGGGCGTAAATGAAAAACTGTTTTTT. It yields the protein CASSPQGVNEKLFF.

The chain's CDR3 is CASSVPRGSGDTQYF. CDR3 nucleotides: TGTGCCAGCAGCGTACCGAGGGGTAGCGGGGATACGCAGTATTTT. This chain links TRBV7-9 with TRBJ2-3; 7 bases are a match to TRBD2. The germline V gene encodes CDR1 SEHNR and CDR2 FQNEAQ (reference sequence). Trimming at V came to 5 bases and at J to 6 bases, leaving 11 bases not matched to a gene. CDR3 size: 15 residues.

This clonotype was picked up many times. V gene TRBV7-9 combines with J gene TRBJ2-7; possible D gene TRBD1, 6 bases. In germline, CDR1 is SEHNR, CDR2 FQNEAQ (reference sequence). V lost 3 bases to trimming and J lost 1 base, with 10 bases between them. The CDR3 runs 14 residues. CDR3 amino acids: CASSFGQGSYEQYF. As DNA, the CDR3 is TGTGCCAGCAGCTTCGGTCAGGGGTCCTACGAGCAGTACTTC.

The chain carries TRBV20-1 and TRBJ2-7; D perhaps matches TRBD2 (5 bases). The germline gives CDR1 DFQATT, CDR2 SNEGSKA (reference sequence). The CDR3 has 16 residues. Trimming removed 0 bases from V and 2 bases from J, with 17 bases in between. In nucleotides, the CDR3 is TGCAGTGCTAGAGATGGCGCGGGCGCCTTTACCTACGAGCAGTACTTC. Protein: CSARDGAGAFTYEQYF.

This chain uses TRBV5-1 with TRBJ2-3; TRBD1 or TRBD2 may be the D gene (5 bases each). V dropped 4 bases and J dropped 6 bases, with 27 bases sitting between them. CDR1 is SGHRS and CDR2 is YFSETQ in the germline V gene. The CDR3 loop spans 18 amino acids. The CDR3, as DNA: TGCGCCAGCAGCCACGGGATGCACAGGCGAACTCTTATGGATACGCAGTATTTT. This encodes CASSHGMHRRTLMDTQYF.

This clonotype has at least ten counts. Here the CDR3 reads CASTSPGQGSYEQYF. CDR3 bases: TGTGCCAGCACTAGCCCCGGACAGGGCTCCTACGAGCAGTACTTC. V and J are TRBV12-3 or TRBV12-4 and TRBJ2-7; TRBD1 matches 8 bases. The CDR3 is 15 amino acids. V was clipped by 7 bases and J by 0 bases; unmatched bases: 8.

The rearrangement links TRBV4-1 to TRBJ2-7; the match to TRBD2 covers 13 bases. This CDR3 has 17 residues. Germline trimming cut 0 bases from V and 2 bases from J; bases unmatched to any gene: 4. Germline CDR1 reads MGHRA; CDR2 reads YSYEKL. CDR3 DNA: TGCGCCAGCAGCCAAGAGGGACTAGCGGGATCCCCCTACGAGCAGTACTTC. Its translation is CASSQEGLAGSPYEQYF.

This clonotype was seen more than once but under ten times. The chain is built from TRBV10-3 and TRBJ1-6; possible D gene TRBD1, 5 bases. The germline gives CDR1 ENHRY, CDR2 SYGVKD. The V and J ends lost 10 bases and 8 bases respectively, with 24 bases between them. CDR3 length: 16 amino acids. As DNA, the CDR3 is TGTGCCACCAAATTCGGGATTACCGGGACGGATTCACCCCTCCACTTT. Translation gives CATKFGITGTDSPLHF.

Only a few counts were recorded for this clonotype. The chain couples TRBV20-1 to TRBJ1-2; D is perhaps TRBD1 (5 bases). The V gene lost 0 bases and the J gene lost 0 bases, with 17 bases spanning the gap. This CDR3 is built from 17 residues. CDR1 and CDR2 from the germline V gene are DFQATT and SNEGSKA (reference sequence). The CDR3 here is CSARDRARQRANYGYTF. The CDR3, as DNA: TGCAGTGCTAGAGATCGGGCGCGACAGCGAGCTAACTATGGCTACACCTTC.

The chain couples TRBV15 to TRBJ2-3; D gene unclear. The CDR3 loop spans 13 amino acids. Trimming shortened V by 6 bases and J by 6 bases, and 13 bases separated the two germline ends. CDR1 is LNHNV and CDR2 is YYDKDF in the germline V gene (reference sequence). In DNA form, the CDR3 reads TGTGCCACCAGGGAATGGCTAGATGATACGCAGTATTTT. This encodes CATREWLDDTQYF.

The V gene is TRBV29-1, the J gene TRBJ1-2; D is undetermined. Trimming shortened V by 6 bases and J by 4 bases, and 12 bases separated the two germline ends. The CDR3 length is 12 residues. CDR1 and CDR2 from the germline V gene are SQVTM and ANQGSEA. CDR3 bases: TGCAGCGTACCGCTGGGTGCCTATGGCTACACCTTC. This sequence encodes CSVPLGAYGYTF.

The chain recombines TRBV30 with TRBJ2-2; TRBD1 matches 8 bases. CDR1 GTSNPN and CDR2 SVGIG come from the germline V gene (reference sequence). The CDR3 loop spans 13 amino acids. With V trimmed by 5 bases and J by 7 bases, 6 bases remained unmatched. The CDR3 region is CAWGGQAGGELFF. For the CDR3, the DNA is TGTGCCTGGGGGGGACAGGCAGGCGGGGAGCTGTTTTTT.

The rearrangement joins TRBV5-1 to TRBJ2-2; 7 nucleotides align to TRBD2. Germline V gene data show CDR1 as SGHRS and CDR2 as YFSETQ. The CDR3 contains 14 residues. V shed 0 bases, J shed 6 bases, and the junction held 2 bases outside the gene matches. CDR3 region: CASSLVAGSGELFF. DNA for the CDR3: TGCGCCAGCAGCTTGGTAGCGGGCTCCGGGGAGCTGTTTTTT.

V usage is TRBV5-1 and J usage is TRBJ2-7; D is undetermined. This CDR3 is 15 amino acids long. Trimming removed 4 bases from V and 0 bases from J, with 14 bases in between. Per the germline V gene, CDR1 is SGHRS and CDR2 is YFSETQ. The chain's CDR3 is CASSLAAAFSYEQYF. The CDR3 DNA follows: TGCGCCAGCAGCCTGGCGGCAGCCTTCTCCTACGAGCAGTACTTC.